A single T cell receptor (beta chain) is shown here with its context. Its specificity is unknown. Second-dose intervals of approximately 4 or approximately 12 weeks were pooled. The germline V gene encodes CDR1 SQVTM and CDR2 ANQGSEA. The V and J ends lost 0 bases and 4 bases respectively, with 18 bases between them. This CDR3 spans 16 amino acids. These data come from a study of T cell responses to AZD1222 COVID-19 vaccine. Points from the study as a whole: The span of vaccine-associated CD4 TCRs extended across spike, with dominance at 160-218 and 743-854. Nearly half of the spike-specific TCRs reportedly recognize variant regions that carry no mutations.

The assay was immunoSEQ multiplex PCR, and TCRdb's table has in-frame clones only and misses some. The table shows some 110,000 clones, with almost 95% occurring only once. This TCR derives from an adult who received the AZD1222 COVID-19 vaccine. This material consisted of peripheral blood, taken 28 days after the second AZD1222 dose. V and J are TRBV29-1 and TRBJ1-2, with no clear D. The CDR3 coding sequence is TGCAGCGTTGAAGATCGGGCAGGCTATCCGGGCTATGGCTACACCTTC. It specifies CSVEDRAGYPGYGYTF.